This T cell receptor beta chain was obtained from a study of blood T cell repertoires in COVID-19. Whole-study context: Sites in the United States, Italy and Spain provided acute and convalescent COVID-19 samples. PBMCs, B-cell-depleted T cells, or T cells were the source of the cDNA or gDNA that made up the material.

Authors' data handling: Estimation of nucleated cell counts relied on the amplification of reference gene primers. Sequenced by immunoSEQ multiplex PCR; TCRdb stores in-frame clones only, minus some. The V and J calls and clone size are taken from that table; D and trimming were inferred from the DNA. The table records about 140,000 clones, around 87% of them present only once. Germline CDR1 reads MNHEY; CDR2 reads SMNVEV (reference sequence). The CDR3 consists of 14 residues. V lost 5 bases and J 6 bases, leaving 17 bases between the germline ends. The sequence was collected from a human donor in a cohort sampled during active COVID-19. V gene TRBV27 combines with J gene TRBJ2-7, with D perhaps matching TRBD1 (6 bases). The sample taken for sequencing was peripheral blood. CDR3 in DNA: TGTGCCAGCAGTCTTATCAACAGGGTCGGCGAGCAGTACTTC. It yields the protein CASSLINRVGEQYF.